A selection of T cell receptor beta chains follows, all from one sample in a study of graft-versus-host responses after intestinal transplantation. TCRdb's table, derived via immunoSEQ multiplex PCR, lists solely in-frame clones and lacks some. The sample shows approximately 97,000 clones, 91% of them seen only once. These receptors' antigens are unknown. The material sequenced was unstimulated CD4+ T cells sorted from spleen or lymph node cells, taken before transplant. All receptors derive from a human donor who was the organ donor for an intestinal transplant. CDR3s include the opening cysteine and the closing phenylalanine or tryptophan. D genes are given only for firm matches. Clone size is shown for a subset of rows, as once, few, many or a class of expanded clone.

V	J	D	size	DNA	CDR3
TRBV27	TRBJ2-2	.	.	TGTGCCAGCAGCCCCGCCCGGGTCCTCCTTTTCACCGGGGAGCTGTTTTTT	CASSPARVLLFTGELFF
TRBV7-8	TRBJ2-7	.	.	TGTGCCAGCAGGCCAATTGCTAAGCAGGGCTACGAGCAGTACTTC	CASRPIAKQGYEQYF
TRBV30	TRBJ2-6	TRBD1	.	TGTGCATCCACCGGGACAGGGAACAAGATTAAAGTCTCTGGGGCCAACGTCCTGACTTTC	CASTGTGNKIKVSGANVLTF
TRBV19	TRBJ1-3	TRBD1	.	TGTGCCAGTAGTACAAGGGGGCTTTATGGAAACACCATATATTTT	CASSTRGLYGNTIYF
TRBV5-3	TRBJ1-5	TRBD1	once	TGTGCCAGAAGCTTGGTCTACAGGGGCTCCGTCAATCAGCCCCAGCATTTT	CARSLVYRGSVNQPQHF
TRBV18	TRBJ1-1	.	.	TGTGCCAGCTCACCAACGACAAACCATGAAGCTTTCTTT	CASSPTTNHEAFF
TRBV9	TRBJ2-4	TRBD2	.	TGTGCCAGCAGCGTAGGAGCTAGCGGGGGGGGAAACATTCAGTACTTC	CASSVGASGGGNIQYF
TRBV7-2	TRBJ2-3	.	.	TGTGCCAGCAGCTTCGCGGGCAGAGATACGCAGTATTTT	CASSFAGRDTQYF
TRBV4-3	TRBJ2-7	.	.	TGCGCCAGCAGCCAAGATCCCACAGCAACCTACGAGCAGTACTTC	CASSQDPTATYEQYF
TRBV18	TRBJ2-2	.	once	TGTGCCAGCTCACCTTTTGCAGATAACACCGGGGAGCTGTTTTTT	CASSPFADNTGELFF
TRBV9	TRBJ2-3	TRBD2	.	TGTGCCAGCAGCGGCCTCAGCGGGGGGGCGCAGGGAGATACGCAGTATTTT	CASSGLSGGAQGDTQYF
TRBV28	TRBJ2-6	.	.	TGTGCCAGCAGGTTAGGGGGGGACGGCTACTCTGGGGCCAACGTCCTGACTTTC	CASRLGGDGYSGANVLTF
TRBV4-3	TRBJ2-4	TRBD1	.	TGCGCCAGCAGCCAGGCCGGGACAGGGTCAAACATTCAGTACTTC	CASSQAGTGSNIQYF
TRBV30	TRBJ2-5	.	.	TGTGCCTGGAGTCTCACTAGGCAAGAGACCCAGTACTTC	CAWSLTRQETQYF
TRBV7-2	TRBJ1-2	.	.	TGTGCCAGCAGCGTCACCTCGGGACACATTAACTATGGCTACACCTTC	CASSVTSGHINYGYTF
TRBV30	TRBJ1-2	.	once	TGTGCCTGGAGTGATCCGGGGAACTACACCTTC	CAWSDPGNYTF
TRBV19	TRBJ1-2	.	few	TGTGCCAGTAGTATCTGGCAGGGCTATGGCTACACCTTC	CASSIWQGYGYTF
TRBV25-1	TRBJ1-1	TRBD1	.	TGTGCCAGCAGTGACAGGCAGGGGGCAGGGAACACTGAAGCTTTCTTT	CASSDRQGAGNTEAFF
TRBV18	TRBJ2-3	.	.	TGTGCCAGCTCACCGTACACAGATACGCAGTATTTT	CASSPYTDTQYF
TRBV28	TRBJ1-6	.	.	TGTGCCAGCAGAAAGAGCGATTCACCCCTCCACTTT	CASRKSDSPLHF
TRBV9	TRBJ2-2	TRBD2	.	TGTGCCAGCAGCTTGCTCACTAGCGGGGGGGCCACCGGGGAGCTGTTTTTT	CASSLLTSGGATGELFF
TRBV5-1	TRBJ2-5	TRBD2	.	TGCGCCAGCAGCCCCAGACTAGCGGGGGAGGCCCAGTACTTC	CASSPRLAGEAQYF
TRBV5-1	TRBJ2-7	TRBD1	.	TGCGCCAGCAGCCGTGGACAGGGAAACTCCTACGAGCAGTACTTC	CASSRGQGNSYEQYF
TRBV4-1	TRBJ2-6	.	.	TGCGCCAGCAGCTTAGGACAGCTTTCTGGGGCCAACGTCCTGACTTTC	CASSLGQLSGANVLTF
TRBV28	TRBJ2-7	TRBD2	once	TGTGCCAGCAGTTGGACTAGCGGGGGGGCCGGTGACGAGCAGTACTTC	CASSWTSGGAGDEQYF